This T cell receptor (beta chain) is drawn from a study of T cell responses to AZD1222 COVID-19 vaccine. Germline V lookup: CDR1 MDHEN, CDR2 SYDVKM. The CDR3 is 15 residues long. Trimming at V came to 6 bases and at J to 2 bases, leaving 7 bases not matched to a gene. The method was immunoSEQ multiplex PCR; TCRdb's version includes in-frame clones alone and lacks a portion of them. The sample carries roughly 100,000 clones, approximately 89% recorded once. This TCR derives from an adult who received the AZD1222 COVID-19 vaccine. The source was peripheral blood, collected 28 days after the second AZD1222 dose. This sequence joins TRBV28 and TRBJ1-2; 9 bases are shared with TRBD1. The CDR3, as DNA: TGTGCCAGCAGGAAACCGGGACAGGGAAACTATGGCTACACCTTC. It yields the protein CASRKPGQGNYGYTF.